The clone carrying this T cell receptor (beta chain) was detected a few times. What it recognizes is unknown. Amplification of ligated cDNA took four PCR rounds with SP2 and nested alpha and beta constant primers. TCRdb passed the UMI-ligation and nested PCR reads through MiXCR, listing each CDR3 protein once. This table holds approximately 37,000 distinct CDR3 sequences, roughly 9.6% found once. Documented treatment: skin biopsy from PPD injection site in Mantoux-positive individual. The library had UMIs added by 3' ligation of an oligonucleotide to TCR cDNA. Reverse transcription used DNase-treated unsorted total RNA, aiming for 1 to 1000 ng. These data come from a study of naive and memory T cell subsets. General observations from the study: TCR transcript changes with activation or differentiation may affect this RNA method.

CDR3 length equals 16 residues. With 5 bases clipped from V and 8 bases from J, the junction kept 14 bases outside the gene matches. The germline gives CDR1 SGHTA, CDR2 FQGNSA. The chain joins TRBV7-2 to TRBJ2-4; 8 bases align to TRBD2. This sequence was found in an adult in good health. Source: skin, taken from a tuberculin skin test site. CDR3 sequence (DNA): TGTGCCAGCAGCGCGGGGGGAGCGGGGGCCGGAGACATTCAGTACTTC. This gives the protein CASSAGGAGAGDIQYF. Based on the CDR3 plus reference TRBV7-2 and TRBJ2-4, the full variable domain is GAGVSQSPSNKVTEKGKDVELRCDPISGHTALYWYRQSLGQGLEFLIYFQGNSAPDKSGLPSDRFSAERTGGSVSTLTIQRTQQEDSAVYLCASSAGGAGAGDIQYFGAGTRLSVL.